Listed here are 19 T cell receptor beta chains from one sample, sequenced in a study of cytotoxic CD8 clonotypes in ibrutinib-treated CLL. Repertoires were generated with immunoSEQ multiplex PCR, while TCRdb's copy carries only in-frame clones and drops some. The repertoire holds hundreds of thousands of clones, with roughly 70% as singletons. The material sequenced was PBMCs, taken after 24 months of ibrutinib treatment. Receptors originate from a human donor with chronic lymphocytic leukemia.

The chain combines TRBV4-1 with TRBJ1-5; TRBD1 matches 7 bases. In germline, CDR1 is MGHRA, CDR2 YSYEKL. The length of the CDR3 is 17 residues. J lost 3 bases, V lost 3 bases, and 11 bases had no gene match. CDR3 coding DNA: TGCGCCAGCAGCCAGGGGGACAGTTTTGGGTCCAATCAGCCCCAGCATTTT. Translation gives CASSQGDSFGSNQPQHF.

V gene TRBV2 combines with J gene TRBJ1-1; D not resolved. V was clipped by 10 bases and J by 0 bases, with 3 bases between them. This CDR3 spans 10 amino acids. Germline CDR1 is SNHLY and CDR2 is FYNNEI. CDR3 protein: CAKVNTEAFF. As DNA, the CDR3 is TGTGCCAAGGTGAACACTGAAGCTTTCTTT.

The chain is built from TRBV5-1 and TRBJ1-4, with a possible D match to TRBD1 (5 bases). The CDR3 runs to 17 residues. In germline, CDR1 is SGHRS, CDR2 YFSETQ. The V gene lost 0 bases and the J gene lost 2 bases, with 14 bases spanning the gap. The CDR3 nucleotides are TGCGCCAGCAGCTTGGCCCCGGGGCTGACGACTAATGAAAAACTGTTTTTT. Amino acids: CASSLAPGLTTNEKLFF.

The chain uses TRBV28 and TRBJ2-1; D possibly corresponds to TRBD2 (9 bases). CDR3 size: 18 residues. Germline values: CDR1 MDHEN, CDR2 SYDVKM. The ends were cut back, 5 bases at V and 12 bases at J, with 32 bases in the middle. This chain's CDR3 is CASSPGQGDPIAGAWQFF. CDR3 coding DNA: TGTGCCAGCAGTCCCGGACAGGGCGATCCAATAGCGGGAGCTTGGCAGTTCTTC. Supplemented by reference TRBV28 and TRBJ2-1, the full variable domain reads DVKVTQSSRYLVKRTGEKVFLECVQDMDHENMFWYRQDPGLGLRLIYFSYDVKMKEKGDIPEGYSVSREKKERFSLILESASTNQTSMYLCASSPGQGDPIAGAWQFFGPGTRLTVL.

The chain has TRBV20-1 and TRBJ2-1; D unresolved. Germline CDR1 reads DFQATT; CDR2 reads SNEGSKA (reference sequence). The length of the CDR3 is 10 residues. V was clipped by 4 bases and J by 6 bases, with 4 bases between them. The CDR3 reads CSAKTNEQFF. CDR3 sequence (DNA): TGCAGTGCTAAGACCAATGAGCAGTTCTTC.

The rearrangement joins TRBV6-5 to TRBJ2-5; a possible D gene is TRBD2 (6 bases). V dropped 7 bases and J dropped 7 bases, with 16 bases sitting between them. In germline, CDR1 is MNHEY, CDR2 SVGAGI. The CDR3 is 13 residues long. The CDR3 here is CASTSGGYRTQYF. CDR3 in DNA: TGTGCCAGCACCTCCGGGGGTTACCGGACCCAGTACTTC.

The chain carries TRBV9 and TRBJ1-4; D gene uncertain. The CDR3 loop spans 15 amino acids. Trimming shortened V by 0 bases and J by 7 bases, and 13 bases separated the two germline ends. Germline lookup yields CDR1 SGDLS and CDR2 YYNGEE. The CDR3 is CASSVVAGEGEKLFF. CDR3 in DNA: TGTGCCAGCAGCGTAGTGGCCGGAGAGGGTGAAAAACTGTTTTTT. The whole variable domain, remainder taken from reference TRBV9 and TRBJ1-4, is DSGVTQTPKHLITATGQRVTLRCSPRSGDLSVYWYQQSLDQGLQFLIQYYNGEERAKGNILERFSAQQFPDLHSELNLSSLELGDSALYFCASSVVAGEGEKLFFGSGTQLSVL.

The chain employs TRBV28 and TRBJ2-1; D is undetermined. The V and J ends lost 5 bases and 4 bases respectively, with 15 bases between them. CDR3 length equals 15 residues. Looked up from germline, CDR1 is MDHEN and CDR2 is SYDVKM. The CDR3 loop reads CASSQHSTLYNEQFF. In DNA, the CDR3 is TGTGCCAGCAGTCAACACTCAACCCTGTACAATGAGCAGTTCTTC.

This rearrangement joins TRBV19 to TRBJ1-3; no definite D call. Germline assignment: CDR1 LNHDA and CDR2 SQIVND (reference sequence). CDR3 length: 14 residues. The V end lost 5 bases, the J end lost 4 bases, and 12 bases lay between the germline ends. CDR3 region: CASSPRKDGNTIYF. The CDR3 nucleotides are TGTGCCAGTAGTCCCCGTAAGGACGGAAACACCATATATTTT.

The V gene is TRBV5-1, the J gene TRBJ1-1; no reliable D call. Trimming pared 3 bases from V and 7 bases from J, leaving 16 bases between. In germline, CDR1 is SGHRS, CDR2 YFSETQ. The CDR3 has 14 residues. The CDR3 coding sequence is TGCGCCAGCAGCTCGCTTCGGAAGGACGGTGAAGCTTTCTTT. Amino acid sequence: CASSSLRKDGEAFF.

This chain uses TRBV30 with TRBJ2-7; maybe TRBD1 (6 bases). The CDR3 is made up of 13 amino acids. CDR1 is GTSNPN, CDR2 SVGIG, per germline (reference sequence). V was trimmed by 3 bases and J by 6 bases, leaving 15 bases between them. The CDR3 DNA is TGTGCCTGGAGCGCAGGGGACGGAAGCGAGCAGTACTTC. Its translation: CAWSAGDGSEQYF.

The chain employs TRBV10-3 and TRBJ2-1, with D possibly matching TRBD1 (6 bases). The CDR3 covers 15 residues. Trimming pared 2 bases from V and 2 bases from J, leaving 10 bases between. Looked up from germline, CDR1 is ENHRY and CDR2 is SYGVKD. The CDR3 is CAISETGTPYNEQFF. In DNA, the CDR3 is TGTGCCATCAGTGAGACCGGGACACCCTACAATGAGCAGTTCTTC.

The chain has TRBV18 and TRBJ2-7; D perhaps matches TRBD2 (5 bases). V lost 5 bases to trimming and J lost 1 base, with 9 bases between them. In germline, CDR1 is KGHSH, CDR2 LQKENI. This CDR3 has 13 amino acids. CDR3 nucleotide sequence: TGTGCCAGCTCAGGAGCGGAGTCCTACGAGCAGTACTTC. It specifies CASSGAESYEQYF.

The CDR3 sequence: CASSLSEQETQYF. DNA for the CDR3: TGTGCCAGCAGCCTAAGCGAACAAGAGACCCAGTACTTC. This chain uses TRBV11-1 with TRBJ2-5; the D is unclear. V lost 5 bases, J lost 2 bases, and 9 bases lay in between. The CDR3 is 13 amino acids. Germline V lookup: CDR1 SGHAT, CDR2 FQDESV (reference sequence).

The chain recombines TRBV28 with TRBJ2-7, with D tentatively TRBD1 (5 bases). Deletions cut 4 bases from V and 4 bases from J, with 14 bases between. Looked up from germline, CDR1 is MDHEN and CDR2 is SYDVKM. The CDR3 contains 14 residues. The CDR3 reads CASSSSDSIYEQYF. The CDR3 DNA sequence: TGTGCCAGCAGTTCCAGCGACAGCATATACGAGCAGTACTTC. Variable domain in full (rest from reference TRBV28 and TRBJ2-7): DVKVTQSSRYLVKRTGEKVFLECVQDMDHENMFWYRQDPGLGLRLIYFSYDVKMKEKGDIPEGYSVSREKKERFSLILESASTNQTSMYLCASSSSDSIYEQYFGPGTRLTVT.

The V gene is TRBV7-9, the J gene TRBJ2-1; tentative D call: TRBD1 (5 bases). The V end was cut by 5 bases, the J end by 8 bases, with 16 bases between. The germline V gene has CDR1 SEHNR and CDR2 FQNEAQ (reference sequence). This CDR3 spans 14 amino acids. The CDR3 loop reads CASSPRQPWDEQFF. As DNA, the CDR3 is TGTGCCAGCAGCCCAAGACAGCCCTGGGATGAGCAGTTCTTC.

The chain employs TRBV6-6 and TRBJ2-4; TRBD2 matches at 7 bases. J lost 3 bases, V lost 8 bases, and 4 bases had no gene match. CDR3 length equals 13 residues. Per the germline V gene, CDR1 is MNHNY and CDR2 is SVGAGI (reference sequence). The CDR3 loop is CASGRVLKNIQYF. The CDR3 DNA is TGTGCCAGCGGGAGGGTCCTCAAAAACATTCAGTACTTC.

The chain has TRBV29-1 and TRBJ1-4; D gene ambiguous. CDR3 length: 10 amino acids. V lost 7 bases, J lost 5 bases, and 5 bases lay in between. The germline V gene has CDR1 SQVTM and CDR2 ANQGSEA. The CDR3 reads CSGQNEKLFF. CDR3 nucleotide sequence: TGCAGCGGCCAAAATGAAAAACTGTTTTTT.

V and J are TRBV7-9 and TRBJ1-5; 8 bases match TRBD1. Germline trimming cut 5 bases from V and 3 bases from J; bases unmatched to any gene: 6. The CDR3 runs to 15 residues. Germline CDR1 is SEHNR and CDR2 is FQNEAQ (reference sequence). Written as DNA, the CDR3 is TGTGCCAGCAGCACCTGGACAGGGTCCAATCAGCCCCAGCATTTT. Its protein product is CASSTWTGSNQPQHF.